This TCR beta chain was captured by sequencing in a study of CD8 T cells in Susac syndrome (dated by TCRdb to about 2019). At the level of the whole study: Among the Susac syndrome patients who were sequenced, clinically active disease was present in over 5 and clinical remission was observed in fewer than 10. CD8+ T cell repertoire clonality was compared between about a dozen healthy donors, about 14 Susac syndrome patients and 15 or so multiple sclerosis patients. Whether CD8+ T cell activation and differentiation in Susac syndrome was antigen driven was tested using repertoire sequencing. At blood withdrawal, Susac syndrome patients were either therapy-naive, taking corticosteroids (in some cases with IVIg as well), or taking IVIg alone.

Remarks on this clonotype: The antigen it recognizes is unknown. No base qualities exist here, and no much larger clone lies one base off it.

Peripheral blood CD8+ and CD4+ T cells from healthy donors, Susac syndrome patients and multiple sclerosis patients were profiled using high-throughput TCR beta sequencing. Susac syndrome patients met recently defined diagnostic criteria for definite or probable disease. Bulk CD8+ and CD4+ T cells were purified magnetically by negative isolation, whereas CD8+ TEMRA cells were enriched by FACS. Blood was collected in EDTA tubes and processed within 24 hours, with PBMCs isolated through density gradient centrifugation. PBMCs intended for TCR sequencing were cryopreserved in liquid nitrogen and were subsequently thawed in a 37 degrees C water bath. The sorted or isolated CD4+, CD8+ and CD8+ TEMRA cells had a purity of 90% or higher. The germline V gene specifies SQVTM as CDR1 and ANQGSEA as CDR2. The CDR3 spans 12 residues, from the cysteine through the phenylalanine. Kept here is only the CDR3 DNA, which spans 36 bases and is read in frame from base 1. V is shortened by 1 base, J by 5 bases, and the region joining them spans 8 bases.

RNA was extracted using the RNeasy kit, and roughly 0.5 to 1 microgram was reverse transcribed with random hexamers. TCR beta CDR3 regions were amplified with the immunoSEQ multiplex PCR assay covering 54 Vbeta and 13 Jbeta segments. PCR amplification bias was corrected using a synthetic template baseline for primer optimization and computational correction. Per the authors' processing: Reads were annotated to V, D and J genes according to IMGT and were analyzed with immunoSEQ Analyzer, with only productive sequences retained. To calculate clonality, Shannon entropy was normalized by log2 of the number of productive unique sequences and then subtracted from one. Public and private clones were assessed among the 100 most prevalent clones of each patient and control. Clones were defined as Susac-specific if absent from the healthy and MS cohorts, from 900 to 1,200 published viral clones and from other ImmuneACCESS disease sequences. TCRdb cleaned the public reads at Q25 with fastp, built clones with MiXCR and kept in-frame beta chains. Rows matching on CDR3 protein sequence are summarized as one entry with the most common DNA and genes. The V and J calls follow TCRdb's processing rather than the paper's. The sample table contains approximately 190,000 distinct CDR3 sequences; only one count was recorded for roughly 94% of them. The ten largest clonotypes hold about 0.15% of the sample.

Here is what the overall study found, with its caveats: The study acknowledged that relatively few individuals were included in the TCR sequencing and HLA analysis. In the total CD8+ and CD8+ TEMRA repertoires, sixteen and five Susac-specific public clones, respectively, were identified. CD8+ repertoires in Susac syndrome showed clonal expansion, which was highest in CD8+ TEMRA cells and was greater in clinically active patients than in remitting patients.

Sequenced: CD8+ T cells from PBMCs. This TCR was recovered from a human donor with Susac syndrome. The rearrangement joined TRBV29-1 to TRBJ1-1; the D gene identity is not certain. The bases are TGCAGCGTTGAAGGTGACACTACTGAAGCTTTCTTT. This is translated as CSVEGDTTEAFF.